This T cell receptor beta chain appears in the sequencing data of a study of identical twins listed by TCRdb under 2016. For context, the study as a whole: TCR alpha and beta repertoires from monozygotic twins, unrelated adults of various ages and cord blood were deep-sequenced to test whether fetal clonotypes persist. Replicate twin experiments were performed at different times using different library preparation protocols to rule out contamination. Study-wide conclusions, independent of this receptor: Abundant cord blood beta clonotypes carried fewer insertions; young adult naive repertoires showed a weaker similar trend, while memory repertoires showed none. In monozygotic twins, out-of-frame TCR alpha sharing was systematically underestimated by recombination models, although the models agreed with sharing between unrelated individuals. Compared with coincidental sharing between unrelated individuals, out-of-frame TCR alpha sequences shared between twins showed an excess of sequences with low generation probability. Excess twin sharing in beta out-of-frame sequences was weaker because fewer shared sequences lowered the signal-to-noise ratio. Because the same donors could not be followed over many years, conclusions were based on cross-sectional statistical analysis. Zero-insertion analyses could be partly confounded by invariant T cells such as MAIT and iNKT, though diverse VJ usage argued against such confounding for most clonotypes.

There are many counts of this clonotype. The specificity of this receptor is unknown. No base quality values were provided; no much bigger clone lies one nucleotide off. Every donor in the study was a healthy Caucasian. Miltenyi CD45RO+ enrichment and human naive T-cell isolation kits were used to isolate memory (CD45RO+) and naive T cells from PBMC. Relative to germline, V is 7 bases shorter and J is 0 bases shorter, with 7 bases between their ends. Its CDR3 holds 14 amino acids, cysteine through phenylalanine. The read is trimmed to its CDR3 DNA, 42 bases read in frame from base 1. The germline V gene (reference sequence) gives CDR1 as SEHNR and CDR2 as FQNEAQ. Receptors were amplified or captured by 5' RACE. The reads were generated on an Illumina HiSeq 2000. Template switching added a universal primer binding site, and the final cDNA carried a unique molecular identifier that allowed TCR cDNA molecules to be counted accurately. Specific primers in the conserved constant-segment region were used to synthesize first-strand cDNA for the TCR alpha and beta chains. To control for contamination, every cDNA library carried two barcodes: a SMART-Mk sample barcode plus Illumina barcodes. TruSeq adapter sequences and Illumina sample barcodes were added in two successive PCR steps. The Illumina HiSeq platform was used with custom primers to sequence TCR alpha and beta cDNA libraries. The study's processing was this. Raw reads were processed with MiGEC to extract unique molecular identifiers, and MiXCR was used to determine CDR3 positions. For each individual, recombination models were inferred using an EM algorithm with the repgenHMM and IGoR tools. Shared clonotypes were analyzed with the tcR package in R, and sharing was normalized by the product of cloneset sizes. Out-of-frame nonproductive sequences were analyzed to study raw recombination free of thymic and clonal selection effects. The raw public reads went through TCRdb reprocessing: fastp at Q25, MiXCR clone calling, in-frame beta chains kept. Under each unique CDR3 protein, matching rows form one entry showing the most common genes and DNA. None of the V and J calls come from the authors' own analysis; TCRdb made them. The sample contains 150,000 or so distinct CDR3 sequences, around 3.4% of them found a single time. Approximately 7.7% of the sample rests with the top ten.

The rearranged segments are TRBV7-9 and TRBJ1-6; a weak D assignment points to TRBD1 (5 bases agree). The sequence was collected from a man younger than 30 in good health. What was sequenced was memory T cells sorted from blood. What the cell subset or site label conveys for this sample: CD45RO+ enriched T cells. Here is the DNA: TGTGCCAGCACAGGGAGCTCCTATAATTCACCCCTCCACTTT. Translated, this gives CASTGSSYNSPLHF.